The present entry profiles one T cell receptor (beta chain) with its context. With V trimmed by 2 bases and J by 4 bases, 6 bases remained unmatched. CDR1 KGHSH and CDR2 LQKENI come from the germline V gene. The CDR3 extends over 16 amino acids. The data belong to a study of regulatory T cells in long-lasting Graves disease. Both iRepertoire HTBI primers and Arm-PCR of CDR3 regions were used to build the TCR beta libraries. TCRdb re-analysed the multiplex PCR reads in MiXCR, keeping a single row per CDR3 protein. The sample contains about 620,000 distinct CDR3 sequences, roughly 16% of which appear only once. Regarding time point: newly diagnosed GD, antithyroid drugs for less than 3 months. Scientists built the TCR library using RNA that was extracted from PBMCs. The data also belong to a second study, concerning T cells in Graves' hyperthyroidism and ophthalmopathy. Per that paper: Hyperthyroidism in the patients, aged 18 to 65, was newly diagnosed and under 2 months in duration.

The sample was peripheral blood mononuclear cells (PBMCs), taken at new diagnosis, from a patient treated with antithyroid drugs. The genes are TRBV18 and TRBJ2-3, with 10 bases identical to TRBD1. The origin of this receptor is a woman aged 25 to 39 with Graves disease. The CDR3 loop reads CASSPFGQGDADTQYF. DNA for the CDR3: TGTGCCAGCTCACCATTTGGACAGGGGGACGCAGATACGCAGTATTTT.